A single sample is the source of the 13 T cell receptor beta chains below, sequenced in a study of technical replicates of blood from a few donors. The assay was immunoSEQ multiplex PCR, and TCRdb's table has in-frame clones only and misses some. The top ten clones hold 0.2% to 0.25% of a sample with 80,000 to 100,000 clones, approximately 95% of them seen once. The specimen sequenced was T cells isolated from PBMCs. Receptors were obtained from a human donor in good health.

The J gene is TRBJ1-2, the V gene TRBV19; D possibly corresponds to TRBD1 (6 bases). The CDR3 has 16 amino acids. From germline, CDR1 is LNHDA and CDR2 SQIVND (reference sequence). V lost 0 bases to trimming and J lost 6 bases, with 17 bases between them. CDR3 bases: TGTGCCAGTAGTATAGAGAGCACCGGGACATTTAATGGCTACACCTTC. This sequence encodes CASSIESTGTFNGYTF.

The chain recombines TRBV7-9 with TRBJ2-1; TRBD2 aligns across 7 bases. Germline CDR1 is SEHNR and CDR2 is FQNEAQ (reference sequence). The CDR3 totals 16 residues. Losses at the gene ends were 5 bases for V and 7 bases for J; bases not matched to a gene: 14. CDR3 DNA sequence: TGTGCCAGCAGCCGTCGGACTAGTCTTACTCCTAATGAGCAGTTCTTC. Translation: CASSRRTSLTPNEQFF.

The genes are TRBV27 and TRBJ2-1; D uncertain. Germline CDR1 and CDR2: MNHEY and SMNVEV (reference sequence). This CDR3 is built from 13 residues. Trimming cost V 5 bases and J 8 bases, with 13 bases left between them. CDR3: CASSPHQRDEQFF. The CDR3 nucleotides are TGTGCCAGCAGTCCCCACCAGCGTGATGAGCAGTTCTTC.

The chain combines TRBV7-3 with TRBJ2-2; D is unresolved. Germline values: CDR1 SGHTA, CDR2 FQGTGA. The germline V and J ends were trimmed by 0 bases and 4 bases, with 9 bases remaining between them. The length of the CDR3 is 15 residues. CDR3 nucleotides: TGTGCCAGCAGCTTAACCGATTCGGGCACCGGGGAGCTGTTTTTT. It is translated as CASSLTDSGTGELFF.

The chain uses TRBV19 and TRBJ1-5; 7 bases line up with TRBD1. The CDR3 sequence is 13 residues long. Germline CDR1 and CDR2: LNHDA and SQIVND (reference sequence). V dropped 9 bases and J dropped 5; count of bases not matched to a gene: 7. The CDR3 here is CASRDREDQPQHF. DNA of the CDR3: TGTGCCAGCCGGGACAGAGAAGATCAGCCCCAGCATTTT. Based on the CDR3 plus reference TRBV19 and TRBJ1-5, the full variable domain is DGGITQSPKYLFRKEGQNVTLSCEQNLNHDAMYWYRQDPGQGLRLIYYSQIVNDFQKGDIAEGYSVSREKKESFPLTVTSAQKNPTAFYLCASRDREDQPQHFGDGTRLSIL.

This clone appeared once. The genes are TRBV5-6 and TRBJ2-1, with 14 bases identical to TRBD2. This CDR3 is 17 amino acids long. CDR1 SGHDT and CDR2 YYEEEE come from the germline V gene. V was clipped by 0 bases and J by 8 bases; unmatched bases: 7. This chain's CDR3 is CASSLAPGLAGDHEQFF. The CDR3 DNA follows: TGTGCCAGCAGCTTGGCCCCGGGACTAGCGGGAGATCATGAGCAGTTCTTC.

This chain links TRBV10-3 with TRBJ2-3, with 14 bases that match TRBD2. The V gene's germline CDR1 is ENHRY and CDR2 SYGVKD. Trimming took 9 bases from V and 5 from J; bases not matched to a gene: 25. The CDR3 is 21 amino acids. CDR3 DNA: TGTGCCATAATCCCCCTACCGACTAGCGGGGGGGTAATTCTTCAAGAAGATACGCAGTATTTT. This sequence encodes CAIIPLPTSGGVILQEDTQYF.

The chain carries TRBV18 and TRBJ2-7; no definite D call. Germline lookup yields CDR1 KGHSH and CDR2 LQKENI. The V end lost 5 bases, the J end lost 3 bases, and 17 bases lay between the germline ends. CDR3 size: 15 residues. The CDR3 region is CASSVTPSSGYEQYF. The CDR3 DNA is TGTGCCAGCTCAGTAACTCCATCGTCGGGCTACGAGCAGTACTTC.

The chain is built from TRBV10-3 and TRBJ2-7; tentatively, D is TRBD1 (6 bases). The germline V and J ends were trimmed by 3 bases and 0 bases, with 9 bases remaining between them. Germline assignment: CDR1 ENHRY and CDR2 SYGVKD. This CDR3 contains 14 residues. CDR3 amino acids: CAISETGSSYEQYF. The DNA for the CDR3 is TGTGCCATCAGTGAAACAGGGTCCTCCTACGAGCAGTACTTC.

This chain connects TRBV2 to TRBJ1-1, with a tentative D call TRBD1 (5 bases). This CDR3 is 14 amino acids long. Germline CDR1 is SNHLY and CDR2 is FYNNEI. The V and J ends lost 4 bases and 3 bases respectively, with 12 bases between them. CDR3 protein: CASSALGGDTEAFF. The CDR3 DNA sequence: TGTGCCAGCAGTGCTCTAGGAGGGGACACTGAAGCTTTCTTT.

The V and J genes are TRBV6-5 and TRBJ2-2; 7 nucleotides agree with TRBD1. J was trimmed by 1 base and V by 8 bases; bases with no gene match: 4. The CDR3 sequence is 14 residues long. CDR1 is MNHEY, CDR2 SVGAGI, per germline. CDR3 coding DNA: TGTGCCAGCGGACGGGACAGGAACACCGGGGAGCTGTTTTTT. This encodes CASGRDRNTGELFF.

This chain links TRBV7-8 with TRBJ2-7, with 9 bases lining up with TRBD2. V was pared by 5 bases and J by 2 bases, with 7 bases of the junction left unmatched. The CDR3 covers 15 residues. The V gene's germline CDR1 is SGHVS and CDR2 FQNEAQ. CDR3 region: CASSPTSGATYEQYF. In DNA, the CDR3 is TGTGCCAGCAGCCCGACTAGCGGCGCTACCTACGAGCAGTACTTC. Based on the CDR3 plus reference TRBV7-8 and TRBJ2-7, the full variable domain is GAGVSQSPRYKVAKRGQDVALRCDPISGHVSLFWYQQALGQGPEFLTYFQNEAQLDKSGLPSDRFFAERPEGSVSTLKIQRTQQEDSAVYLCASSPTSGATYEQYFGPGTRLTVT.

The chain links TRBV27 to TRBJ2-2, with TRBD1 matching over 8 bases. The CDR3 contains 14 residues. J lost 5 bases, V lost 6 bases, and 5 bases had no gene match. Per germline, CDR1 MNHEY and CDR2 SMNVEV (reference sequence). CDR3 nucleotide sequence: TGTGCCAGCAGCGATCGACAGGGGACCGGGGAGCTGTTTTTT. Amino acids: CASSDRQGTGELFF.